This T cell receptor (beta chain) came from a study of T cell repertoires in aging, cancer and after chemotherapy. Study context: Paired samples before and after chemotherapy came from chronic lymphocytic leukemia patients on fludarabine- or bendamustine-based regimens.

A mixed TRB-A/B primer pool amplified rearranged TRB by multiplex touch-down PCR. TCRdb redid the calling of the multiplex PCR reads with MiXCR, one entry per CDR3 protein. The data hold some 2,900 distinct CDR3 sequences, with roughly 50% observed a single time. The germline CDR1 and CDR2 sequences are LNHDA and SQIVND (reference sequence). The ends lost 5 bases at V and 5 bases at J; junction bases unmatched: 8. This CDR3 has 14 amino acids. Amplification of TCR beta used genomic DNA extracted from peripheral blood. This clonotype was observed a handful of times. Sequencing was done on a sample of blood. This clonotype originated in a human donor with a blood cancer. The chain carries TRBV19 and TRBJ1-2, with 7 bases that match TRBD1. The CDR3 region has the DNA TGTGCCAGTAGTGTGGCAGGGGGGTGGTATGGCTACACCTTC. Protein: CASSVAGGWYGYTF.